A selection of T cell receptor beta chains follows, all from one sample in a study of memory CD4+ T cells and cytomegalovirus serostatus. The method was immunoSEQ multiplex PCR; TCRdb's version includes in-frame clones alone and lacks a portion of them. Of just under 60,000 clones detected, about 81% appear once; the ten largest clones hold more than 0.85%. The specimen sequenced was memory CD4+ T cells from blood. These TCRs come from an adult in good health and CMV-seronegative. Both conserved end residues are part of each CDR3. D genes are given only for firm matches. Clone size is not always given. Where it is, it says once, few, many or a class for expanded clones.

CDR3nt: TGTGCCAGCTCACCACGTGCGGGAGGCAAGGATGAGCAGTTCTTC; CDR3aa: CASSPRAGGKDEQFF; abundance: .; len: 15; d_gene: TRBD2; v_gene: TRBV18; j_gene: TRBJ2-1
CDR3nt: TGTGCCAGCAGCACCCTTAGCTACGAGCAGTACTTC; CDR3aa: CASSTLSYEQYF; abundance: .; len: 12; d_gene: .; v_gene: TRBV28; j_gene: TRBJ2-7
CDR3nt: TGTGCCAGCACCTTCGGGTTCTCTGGGGCCAACGTCCTGACTTTC; CDR3aa: CASTFGFSGANVLTF; abundance: .; len: 15; d_gene: .; v_gene: TRBV5-4; j_gene: TRBJ2-6
CDR3nt: TGTGCCAGCAGCGATAGACTAGCAGATTACGAGCAGTACTTC; CDR3aa: CASSDRLADYEQYF; abundance: .; len: 14; d_gene: TRBD2; v_gene: TRBV7-9; j_gene: TRBJ2-7
CDR3nt: TGTGCCTGGAGTGTACTCGGCCACCGGGGTAACACCATATATTTT; CDR3aa: CAWSVLGHRGNTIYF; abundance: .; len: 15; d_gene: .; v_gene: TRBV30; j_gene: TRBJ1-3
CDR3nt: TGTGCCAGCAGTCCGGGGGGTAACACCGGGGAGCTGTTTTTT; CDR3aa: CASSPGGNTGELFF; abundance: .; len: 14; d_gene: TRBD2; v_gene: TRBV28; j_gene: TRBJ2-2
CDR3nt: TGTGCCAGCAGGAATGAAAAACTGTTTTTT; CDR3aa: CASRNEKLFF; abundance: once; len: 10; d_gene: .; v_gene: TRBV6-6; j_gene: TRBJ1-4
CDR3nt: TGTGCCAGCAGCTGGCGTTTTACCCAGTACTTC; CDR3aa: CASSWRFTQYF; abundance: .; len: 11; d_gene: .; v_gene: TRBV7-2; j_gene: TRBJ2-5
CDR3nt: TGTGCCAGCTCACTTCCGGACAGGGGTGTTGAAAAACTGTTTTTT; CDR3aa: CASSLPDRGVEKLFF; abundance: .; len: 15; d_gene: TRBD1; v_gene: TRBV18; j_gene: TRBJ1-4
CDR3nt: TGTGCCAGCTCACCCCGACGGAGCGGGACTGGGAGCTCTGGAAACACCATATATTTT; CDR3aa: CASSPRRSGTGSSGNTIYF; abundance: few; len: 19; d_gene: .; v_gene: TRBV18; j_gene: TRBJ1-3
CDR3nt: TGCGCCAGCAGCTTGGCCAATTTACCGGGCACAGATACGCAGTATTTT; CDR3aa: CASSLANLPGTDTQYF; abundance: .; len: 16; d_gene: .; v_gene: TRBV5-1; j_gene: TRBJ2-3
CDR3nt: TGTGCCAGCTCACCACTCAGCCGGTCCTACAATGAGCAGTTCTTC; CDR3aa: CASSPLSRSYNEQFF; abundance: .; len: 15; d_gene: .; v_gene: TRBV18; j_gene: TRBJ2-1
CDR3nt: TGTGCCATCGGCGGCAGGGGGGACGAGCAGTACTTC; CDR3aa: CAIGGRGDEQYF; abundance: .; len: 12; d_gene: .; v_gene: TRBV10-3; j_gene: TRBJ2-7
CDR3nt: TGTGCCAGCAGCTTAGGGCTAGGAAGCAATCAGCCCCAGCATTTT; CDR3aa: CASSLGLGSNQPQHF; abundance: .; len: 15; d_gene: .; v_gene: TRBV7-9; j_gene: TRBJ1-5
CDR3nt: TGTGCCAGTAGTACCCGGGATGGGGTACAGCCCCAGCATTTT; CDR3aa: CASSTRDGVQPQHF; abundance: .; len: 14; d_gene: .; v_gene: TRBV19; j_gene: TRBJ1-5
CDR3nt: TGTGCCAGCAGTCCCCTAGCGGGAGGGCCCTATGAGCAGTTCTTC; CDR3aa: CASSPLAGGPYEQFF; abundance: few; len: 15; d_gene: TRBD2; v_gene: TRBV28; j_gene: TRBJ2-1
CDR3nt: TGTGCCAGCAGCAAAGCGCTTTGGGCGCAGTATTTT; CDR3aa: CASSKALWAQYF; abundance: few; len: 12; d_gene: .; v_gene: TRBV21-1; j_gene: TRBJ2-3
CDR3nt: TGTGCCAGCAGCAAAGAACGAAAAGCGGAGCAGTTCTTC; CDR3aa: CASSKERKAEQFF; abundance: .; len: 13; d_gene: .; v_gene: TRBV21-1; j_gene: TRBJ2-1
CDR3nt: TGTGCCAGCAGTTTTTCTACCATAGGGACTGGATACTTCTATGGCTACACCTTC; CDR3aa: CASSFSTIGTGYFYGYTF; abundance: .; len: 18; d_gene: .; v_gene: TRBV27; j_gene: TRBJ1-2
CDR3nt: TGTGCCAGCAGCCGGCCCCCCCCAGGGAAGAACTATGGCTACACCTTC; CDR3aa: CASSRPPPGKNYGYTF; abundance: .; len: 16; d_gene: .; v_gene: TRBV28; j_gene: TRBJ1-2
CDR3nt: TGTGCCAGCAGTTATTCCTGGACTAGCAAAGGCGAGCAGTACTTC; CDR3aa: CASSYSWTSKGEQYF; abundance: .; len: 15; d_gene: TRBD2; v_gene: TRBV27; j_gene: TRBJ2-7
CDR3nt: TGTGCCAGCAGCTTAGTTTTGTCGGGCAGGAGCTCCTACGAGCAGTACTTC; CDR3aa: CASSLVLSGRSSYEQYF; abundance: .; len: 17; d_gene: .; v_gene: TRBV11-2; j_gene: TRBJ2-7
CDR3nt: TGTGCCAGCAGGGGGGAACTACAGGGCAATGAGCAGTTCTTC; CDR3aa: CASRGELQGNEQFF; abundance: .; len: 14; d_gene: .; v_gene: TRBV6-5; j_gene: TRBJ2-1
CDR3nt: TGTGCCTGGAGTAGTAACTCGGGTGAGCAGTTCTTC; CDR3aa: CAWSSNSGEQFF; abundance: .; len: 12; d_gene: .; v_gene: TRBV30; j_gene: TRBJ2-1
CDR3nt: TGTGCCAGCTCACCACAGGGACTAGCTGCAGATACGCGGTATTTT; CDR3aa: CASSPQGLAADTRYF; abundance: .; len: 15; d_gene: TRBD2; v_gene: TRBV18; j_gene: TRBJ2-3
CDR3nt: TGTGCCAGCAGTTACCTCAGCAGCCAAGAGACCCAGTACTTC; CDR3aa: CASSYLSSQETQYF; abundance: .; len: 14; d_gene: .; v_gene: TRBV6-6; j_gene: TRBJ2-5
CDR3nt: TGCGCCAGCAGCTTGGGGGGTTCACCCCTCCACTTT; CDR3aa: CASSLGGSPLHF; abundance: .; len: 12; d_gene: .; v_gene: TRBV5-1; j_gene: TRBJ1-6
CDR3nt: TGTGCCATCAGCGCGGGACTAGCGGGAGGTATTTTCGGCAACGAGCAGTACTTC; CDR3aa: CAISAGLAGGIFGNEQYF; abundance: .; len: 18; d_gene: TRBD2; v_gene: TRBV10-3; j_gene: TRBJ2-7
CDR3nt: TGTGCCAGCAGCTCAGGAGAGACCCAGTACTTC; CDR3aa: CASSSGETQYF; abundance: .; len: 11; d_gene: .; v_gene: TRBV5-8; j_gene: TRBJ2-5
CDR3nt: TGTGCCACCAGCAGAGGCGTAGGCAGGGATGAGCAGTTCTTC; CDR3aa: CATSRGVGRDEQFF; abundance: .; len: 14; d_gene: .; v_gene: TRBV15; j_gene: TRBJ2-1
CDR3nt: TGTGCCAGCAGCTTAGGCCACTCTGGAAACACCATATATTTT; CDR3aa: CASSLGHSGNTIYF; abundance: few; len: 14; d_gene: .; v_gene: TRBV7-9; j_gene: TRBJ1-3
CDR3nt: TGCGCCAGCAGTCTGGATACCAACACCGGGGAGCTGTTTTTT; CDR3aa: CASSLDTNTGELFF; abundance: .; len: 14; d_gene: .; v_gene: TRBV10-2; j_gene: TRBJ2-2
CDR3nt: TGTGCCAGCAGTTCGGCCCTATCTGGAAACACCATATATTTT; CDR3aa: CASSSALSGNTIYF; abundance: .; len: 14; d_gene: .; v_gene: TRBV6-6; j_gene: TRBJ1-3
CDR3nt: TGTGCCAGCAGCCAACTTGACAGGGACACTGAAGCTTTCTTT; CDR3aa: CASSQLDRDTEAFF; abundance: .; len: 14; d_gene: TRBD1; v_gene: TRBV14; j_gene: TRBJ1-1
CDR3nt: TGTGCCAGCAGTTTAACCGGGAGGGCCTTCTACAATGAGCAGTTCTTC; CDR3aa: CASSLTGRAFYNEQFF; abundance: .; len: 16; d_gene: TRBD2; v_gene: TRBV27; j_gene: TRBJ2-1